Listed here are 18 T cell receptor beta chains from one sample, sequenced in a study of neoadjuvant anti-PD-1 for oral cavity cancer. Repertoires were generated with immunoSEQ multiplex PCR, while TCRdb's copy carries only in-frame clones and drops some. The sample shows about 7,900 clones, around 57% of them seen only once. Time point of the sample: after neoadjuvant nivolumab, at surgical resection. The sample in question was PBMCs, obtained after nivolumab (anti-PD-1) treatment. These TCRs come from a person aged 35-79 years with oral cavity squamous cell carcinoma.

In its sample, this clone was seen a few times. This chain uses TRBV29-1 with TRBJ1-1, with D unresolved. Per germline, CDR1 SQVTM and CDR2 ANQGSEA. V lost 3 bases to trimming and J lost 6 bases, with 5 bases between them. This CDR3 comprises 10 residues. This CDR3 reads CSVEVAEAFF. DNA for the CDR3: TGCAGCGTTGAGGTGGCTGAAGCTTTCTTT.

V gene TRBV4-3 combines with J gene TRBJ2-2; D not certain. With 0 bases removed from V and 1 base from J, the gap between germline ends came to 9 bases. This CDR3 has 16 residues. Germline V gene lookup returns CDR1 LGHNA and CDR2 YSLEER. As DNA, the CDR3 is TGCGCCAGCAGCCAAGATGTGGCGATGAACACCGGGGAGCTGTTTTTT. It codes for CASSQDVAMNTGELFF.

The rearrangement links TRBV11-2 to TRBJ2-3; the D gene is possibly TRBD1 (6 bases). The CDR3 sequence is 14 residues long. Looked up from germline, CDR1 is SGHAT and CDR2 is FQNNGV. Trimming shortened V by 5 bases and J by 2 bases, and 11 bases separated the two germline ends. The CDR3 protein is CASSLTGPTDTQYF. The CDR3 nucleotides read TGTGCCAGCAGCCTAACAGGGCCCACAGATACGCAGTATTTT.

This clone was detected only a few times. The chain recombines TRBV19 with TRBJ2-1; D is possibly TRBD2 (6 bases). CDR1 and CDR2 (germline): LNHDA, SQIVND (reference sequence). This CDR3 is 14 amino acids long. V lost 4 bases and J lost 9, with 16 bases in between. The CDR3 reads CASSRYHIGGEQFF. The CDR3 DNA follows: TGTGCCAGTAGTAGGTACCACATCGGGGGTGAGCAGTTCTTC.

J is TRBJ2-1 and V is TRBV29-1; 9 bases are shared with TRBD1. Germline trimming cut 7 bases from V and 5 bases from J; bases unmatched to any gene: 0. The CDR3 is made up of 11 amino acids. Germline CDR1 reads SQVTM; CDR2 reads ANQGSEA. CDR3 bases: TGCAGCGGGGACAGGGACAATGAGCAGTTCTTC. Translating it yields CSGDRDNEQFF.

The gene calls are TRBV29-1 and TRBJ1-2; tentative D call: TRBD1 (6 bases). The CDR3 loop spans 12 amino acids. Trimming shortened V by 7 bases and J by 6 bases, and 15 bases separated the two germline ends. CDR1 and CDR2 from the germline V gene are SQVTM and ANQGSEA. Here the CDR3 DNA reads TGCAGCGGATTCACAGGGTTCGATGGCTACACCTTC. Translated, it gives CSGFTGFDGYTF.

The chain is built from TRBV6-1 and TRBJ1-2, with 8 bases lining up with TRBD1. The CDR3 covers 17 residues. Germline V gene data show CDR1 as MNHNS and CDR2 as SASEGT. Trimming took 1 base from V and 3 from J; bases not matched to a gene: 10. In DNA, the CDR3 is TGTGCCAGCAGTGAAGGCTCGGACAGGGCATCCTACTATGGCTACACCTTC. It specifies CASSEGSDRASYYGYTF.

This clone was observed a few times. The identical CDR3 is also encoded by other nucleotide sequences in the sample. V gene TRBV4-3 combines with J gene TRBJ2-3, with unresolved D. The V end lost 1 base, the J end lost 6 bases, and 5 bases lay between the germline ends. Germline CDR1 reads LGHNA; CDR2 reads YSLEER. The CDR3 has 12 amino acids. The CDR3 protein is CASSQGRDTQYF. DNA for the CDR3: TGCGCCAGCAGCCAAGGACGGGATACGCAGTATTTT.

V usage is TRBV4-3 and J usage is TRBJ1-3; a weak D match, TRBD1 (5 bases). With 0 bases removed from V and 3 bases from J, the gap between germline ends came to 12 bases. The CDR3 runs to 16 residues. Germline lookup yields CDR1 LGHNA and CDR2 YSLEER. CDR3 coding DNA: TGCGCCAGCAGCCAAGAGAACCGACAGTATGGAAACACCATATATTTT. Residues: CASSQENRQYGNTIYF.

The chain employs TRBV5-4 and TRBJ2-1, with 9 bases that match TRBD2. CDR1 and CDR2 from the germline V gene are SGHNT and YYREEE (reference sequence). V shed 7 bases, J shed 8 bases, and the junction held 10 bases outside the gene matches. CDR3 size: 14 residues. Here the CDR3 DNA reads TGTGCCAGCTCCCTAGGCGGGGGGGATTATGAGCAGTTCTTC. It is translated as CASSLGGGDYEQFF.

The rearrangement uses TRBV9 and TRBJ1-5; the D is unclear. The V end lost 0 bases, the J end lost 3 bases, and 10 bases lay between the germline ends. CDR3 length equals 15 residues. From germline, CDR1 is SGDLS and CDR2 YYNGEE. The CDR3 here is CASSVGAEPNQPQHF. The DNA for the CDR3 is TGTGCCAGCAGCGTAGGTGCGGAACCCAATCAGCCCCAGCATTTT.

In this sample, this clone turned up a few times. The CDR3 here is CASSISPTGQETQYF. In DNA, the CDR3 is TGTGCCAGTAGTATCTCCCCTACAGGGCAAGAGACCCAGTACTTC. The chain joins TRBV19 to TRBJ2-5; weak D call: TRBD1 (6 bases). V shed 3 bases and J shed 2 bases, with 13 bases lying between them. Per germline, CDR1 LNHDA and CDR2 SQIVND (reference sequence). CDR3 length: 15 amino acids. Using reference TRBV19 and TRBJ2-5 for the parts outside the CDR3, the full variable domain is DGGITQSPKYLFRKEGQNVTLSCEQNLNHDAMYWYRQDPGQGLRLIYYSQIVNDFQKGDIAEGYSVSREKKESFPLTVTSAQKNPTAFYLCASSISPTGQETQYFGPGTRLLVL.

The gene calls are TRBV7-6 and TRBJ2-5, with D tentatively TRBD1 or TRBD2 (5 bases each). The CDR3 loop spans 13 amino acids. Germline-derived CDR1 and CDR2 are SGHVS and FNYEAQ. Trimming took 4 bases from V and 5 from J, leaving 11 bases between them. CDR3 nucleotide sequence: TGTGCCAGCAGCTCGGACTGGGGGGAGACCCAGTACTTC. This codes for CASSSDWGETQYF. Full variable domain (rest looked up from reference TRBV7-6 and TRBJ2-5): GAGVSQSPRYKVTKRGQDVALRCDPISGHVSLYWYRQALGQGPEFLTYFNYEAQQDKSGLPNDRFSAERPEGSISTLTIQRTEQRDSAMYRCASSSDWGETQYFGPGTRLLVL.

The gene calls are TRBV28 and TRBJ2-1; the match to TRBD1 covers 11 bases. The junction had 5 bases not matched to a gene; V was cut back by 3 bases and J by 7 bases. Germline V gene lookup returns CDR1 MDHEN and CDR2 SYDVKM. CDR3 size: 15 residues. For the CDR3, the DNA is TGTGCCAGCAGTTTGGGACAGGGGGTCTGGAATGAGCAGTTCTTC. Protein: CASSLGQGVWNEQFF. Full variable domain (missing parts from reference TRBV28 and TRBJ2-1): DVKVTQSSRYLVKRTGEKVFLECVQDMDHENMFWYRQDPGLGLRLIYFSYDVKMKEKGDIPEGYSVSREKKERFSLILESASTNQTSMYLCASSLGQGVWNEQFFGPGTRLTVL.

In nucleotides, the CDR3 is TGTGCCAGCAGTCTTTTTTATGAAGCTTTCTTT. Translating it yields CASSLFYEAFF. The V call is TRBV28, the J call TRBJ1-1; D not certain. Germline V gene lookup returns CDR1 MDHEN and CDR2 SYDVKM. This CDR3 contains 11 residues. Trimming took 5 bases from V and 7 from J, leaving 8 bases between them.

J is TRBJ1-2 and V is TRBV10-3, with D unresolved. The length of the CDR3 is 16 residues. CDR1 is ENHRY and CDR2 is SYGVKD in the germline V gene. V lost 3 bases to trimming and J lost 1 base, with 15 bases between them. CDR3 protein: CAISEGSHPINYGYTF. The CDR3 nucleotides read TGTGCCATCAGTGAAGGATCTCACCCCATTAACTATGGCTACACCTTC.

The chain carries TRBV7-8 and TRBJ1-2; TRBD1 aligns across 7 bases. Germline V gives CDR1 SGHVS, CDR2 FQNEAQ. V gave up 1 base and J gave up 3 bases; unmatched junction bases: 5. The CDR3 extends over 15 amino acids. CDR3 in DNA: TGTGCCAGCAGCTTAGACAGGGGCGCACACTATGGCTACACCTTC. Its translation: CASSLDRGAHYGYTF.

This clone was counted a few times. The chain carries TRBV5-1 and TRBJ2-1, with 16 bases lining up with TRBD2. CDR3 length: 20 amino acids. The J segment lost 0 bases and the V segment lost 4 bases, leaving 10 bases of the junction unmatched. CDR1 is SGHRS and CDR2 is YFSETQ in the germline V gene. The CDR3 DNA is TGCGCCAGCAGCCTTAAGACGGGACTAGCGGGGGGGCCCTCCTACAATGAGCAGTTCTTC. This translates into CASSLKTGLAGGPSYNEQFF.